Reported below is one T cell receptor (beta chain). These data belong to a study of blood T cell repertoires in COVID-19. Study details: Sample material is recorded as cDNA or gDNA derived from T cells, B-cell-depleted T cells, or PBMCs.

Germline values: CDR1 SGDLS, CDR2 YYNGEE. This CDR3 comprises 16 residues. V lost 4 bases to trimming and J lost 3 bases; unmatched junction nucleotides: 6. Authors' analysis steps: Estimation of nucleated cell counts relied on the amplification of reference gene primers. Sequencing was performed with immunoSEQ multiplex PCR; in TCRdb, only in-frame clones are kept and a portion is missing. Clone size and the V and J calls come from that table; the DNA yielded D and trimming. Of over 50,000 clones listed, over 75% are singletons. The gene calls are TRBV9 and TRBJ2-7; TRBD2 aligns across 14 bases. The TCR was taken from a man aged 80 or over with active or convalescent COVID-19. The sequenced material came from peripheral blood. The CDR3 DNA is TGTGCCAGCAGCAAGGGACTAGCGGGAGATTTCTACGAGCAGTACTTC. Its translation is CASSKGLAGDFYEQYF.